The 25 T cell receptor beta chains below were found in one sample sequenced in a study of blood T cell repertoires in COVID-19. The assay was immunoSEQ multiplex PCR, and TCRdb's table has in-frame clones only and misses some. The sample carries over 350,000 clones, roughly 85% recorded once. Sequencing used PBMCs or T cells enriched from blood (not recorded which). All receptors come from a woman between 18 and 29 years old with acute COVID-19.

The rearrangement links TRBV30 to TRBJ1-1, with D unclear. Germline CDR1 and CDR2: GTSNPN and SVGIG (reference sequence). Trimming took off 2 bases at V and 4 bases at J, with 11 bases between the two ends. There are 13 residues in the CDR3. In nucleotides, the CDR3 is TGTGCCTGGAGTCTTGGCAGGATCACTGAAGCTTTCTTT. Its translation: CAWSLGRITEAFF.

The chain employs TRBV7-9 and TRBJ2-5; weak D call: TRBD2 (5 bases). Trimming took off 4 bases at V and 0 bases at J, with 12 bases between the two ends. This CDR3 spans 15 amino acids. CDR1 and CDR2 (germline): SEHNR, FQNEAQ (reference sequence). The CDR3 coding sequence is TGTGCCAGCAGCTCCAGATACGGGAACCAAGAGACCCAGTACTTC. Translated: CASSSRYGNQETQYF.

This clone appeared a few times. The chain uses TRBV7-9 and TRBJ1-4; a possible D gene is TRBD1 (6 bases). The CDR3 runs to 18 residues. Trimming took 0 bases from V and 0 from J, leaving 14 bases between them. Germline V gene lookup returns CDR1 SEHNR and CDR2 FQNEAQ (reference sequence). This CDR3 reads CASSLAAGAAPTNEKLFF. The CDR3 DNA sequence: TGTGCCAGCAGCTTAGCGGCAGGGGCCGCTCCAACTAATGAAAAACTGTTTTTT.

The J gene is TRBJ1-2, the V gene TRBV5-5; D not certain. V lost 4 bases and J lost 8, with 12 bases in between. The germline V gene encodes CDR1 SGHKS and CDR2 YYEKEE (reference sequence). The CDR3 covers 12 residues. Here the CDR3 reads CASSLRREGYTF. In DNA, the CDR3 is TGTGCCAGCAGCCTCAGGAGGGAAGGCTACACCTTC.

V gene TRBV30 combines with J gene TRBJ2-3; D is unclear. Germline CDR1 reads GTSNPN; CDR2 reads SVGIG (reference sequence). The CDR3 totals 12 residues. V lost 4 bases and J lost 0, with 5 bases in between. This CDR3 is CAWITSTDTQYF. For the CDR3, the DNA is TGTGCCTGGATAACTAGCACAGATACGCAGTATTTT.

The chain recombines TRBV6-1 with TRBJ1-2; 7 nucleotides agree with TRBD1. This CDR3 comprises 16 residues. V lost 4 bases, J lost 2 bases, and 10 bases stayed unmatched. Germline V gene sequence: CDR1 MNHNS, CDR2 SASEGT. In DNA form, the CDR3 reads TGTGCCAGCAGTGTAGATACAGGGGCCCTCAACTATGGCTACACCTTC. Its translation: CASSVDTGALNYGYTF.

CDR3 region: CASSSDRGLREQYF. DNA of the CDR3: TGTGCCAGCAGTTCAGACAGGGGTCTCAGGGAGCAGTACTTC. The chain carries TRBV28 and TRBJ2-7; 8 bases match TRBD1. Per germline, CDR1 MDHEN and CDR2 SYDVKM. V lost 4 bases and J lost 7; bases outside the gene matches: 9. The CDR3 runs to 14 residues.

The chain has TRBV6-5 and TRBJ1-5; D unresolved. V was clipped by 8 bases and J by 9 bases, with 14 bases between them. CDR1 MNHEY and CDR2 SVGAGI come from the germline V gene. The CDR3 consists of 12 residues. The CDR3 nucleotides read TGTGCCAGCCAGATGCAATACGCGCCCCAGCATTTT. Protein product: CASQMQYAPQHF.

This chain joins TRBV2 and TRBJ1-5, with D unclear. The V gene lost 2 bases and the J gene lost 5 bases, with 10 bases spanning the gap. Germline CDR1 reads SNHLY; CDR2 reads FYNNEI. CDR3 length: 14 amino acids. The CDR3 DNA reads as TGTGCCAGCAGTGAAATAGGGAGGGATCAGCCCCAGCATTTT. This gives the protein CASSEIGRDQPQHF.

A few counts support this clone. The V call is TRBV21-1, the J call TRBJ2-7; the DNA was not used to check the table's D call, TRBD2. TRBV21-1 is termed a pseudogene. The CDR3 covers 16 residues. Here the CDR3 DNA reads TGTGCCAGCAGCAAATACCGTGAGGGTTTGGACTACGAGCAGTACTTC. It encodes CASSKYREGLDYEQYF.

In this sample, this clone turned up once. This sequence joins TRBV12-5 and TRBJ1-2, with 8 bases lining up with TRBD1. This CDR3 region has 13 residues. Looked up from germline, CDR1 is LGHNT and CDR2 is FRNRAP. The V segment lost 5 bases and the J segment 6 bases; nucleotides outside the gene matches: 5. This CDR3 is CASGQTGADGYTF. The CDR3 DNA sequence: TGTGCTAGTGGTCAGACAGGGGCGGATGGCTACACCTTC.

V usage is TRBV5-1 and J usage is TRBJ2-5, with 7 nucleotides matching TRBD2. The junction had 10 bases not matched to a gene; V was cut back by 4 bases and J by 1 base. Germline loops: CDR1 SGHRS, CDR2 YFSETQ. CDR3 length: 16 amino acids. CDR3 in amino acids: CASSQTSGAAQETQYF. In DNA form, the CDR3 reads TGCGCCAGCAGCCAAACAAGCGGGGCCGCCCAAGAGACCCAGTACTTC.

This chain uses TRBV9 with TRBJ2-3, with a tentative D call TRBD2 (6 bases). Germline V lookup: CDR1 SGDLS, CDR2 YYNGEE. V was cut by 0 bases and J by 1 base, with 12 bases left in between. CDR3 length: 16 residues. CDR3 amino acids: CASSVEGREGTDTQYF. The CDR3 region has the DNA TGTGCCAGCAGCGTAGAAGGCAGGGAGGGCACAGATACGCAGTATTTT.

This clone was observed many times. The J gene is TRBJ2-1, the V gene TRBV6-4; 12 positions agree with TRBD2. Germline-derived CDR1 and CDR2 are MRHNA and SNTAGT. V shed 4 bases, J shed 8 bases, and the junction held 6 bases outside the gene matches. The CDR3 has 15 amino acids. CDR3 nucleotide sequence: TGTGCCAGCAGTGCAGCTAGCGGGAGGGCCGATGAGCAGTTCTTC. Amino acid sequence: CASSAASGRADEQFF.

Notes on this clone: Because the CDR3's place on the DNA is in doubt, the DNA is left out and the CDR3 is given as listed by TCRdb. The CDR3 here is CASTFGQGADEQYF. V and J are TRBV21-1 and TRBJ2-7; TRBD1 reflects the table's D call only, with no check against the DNA. TRBV21-1 is flagged as a pseudogene. Termini included, the CDR3 measures 14 amino acids.

J is TRBJ1-2 and V is TRBV7-9; the match to TRBD1 covers 10 bases. The CDR3 has 13 residues. The germline CDR1 and CDR2 sequences are SEHNR and FQNEAQ (reference sequence). V was clipped by 8 bases and J by 4 bases; unmatched bases: 4. The CDR3 nucleotides are TGTGCCAGCGCCCGACAGGGGGCCTATGGCTACACCTTC. Translation gives CASARQGAYGYTF.

V is TRBV24-1 and J is TRBJ1-5; 10 nucleotides align to TRBD1. CDR1 is KGHDR, CDR2 SFDVKD, per germline. V dropped 4 bases and J dropped 8; count of bases not matched to a gene: 10. The CDR3 loop spans 16 amino acids. The CDR3 spells CATSDLDRGPSEPQHF. The CDR3 nucleotides read TGTGCCACCAGTGACCTCGACAGGGGGCCTTCAGAGCCCCAGCATTTT.

This clone was found once. The J gene is TRBJ2-2, the V gene TRBV27; 9 bases agree with TRBD1. V gave up 7 bases and J gave up 5 bases; unmatched junction bases: 5. Germline CDR1 is MNHEY and CDR2 is SMNVEV (reference sequence). The CDR3 consists of 14 residues. The CDR3 spells CASKAGTGTGELFF. The CDR3 DNA reads TGTGCCAGCAAGGCCGGGACAGGGACCGGGGAGCTGTTTTTT.

The chain links TRBV2 to TRBJ2-2; TRBD1 might be the D (6 bases). The CDR3 has 15 amino acids. Per the germline V gene, CDR1 is SNHLY and CDR2 is FYNNEI. Trimming cost V 5 bases and J 8 bases, with 18 bases left between them. The CDR3 spells CASSWDINPTGELFF. The DNA of the CDR3 is TGTGCCAGCAGTTGGGACATCAACCCCACTGGGGAGCTGTTTTTT.

This chain joins TRBV28 and TRBJ1-6, with D possibly being TRBD1 (6 bases). CDR1 is MDHEN and CDR2 is SYDVKM in the germline V gene. The CDR3 length is 15 residues. Trimming removed 7 bases from V and 2 bases from J, with 12 bases in between. CDR3 coding DNA: TGTGCCAGCACGTCGAGGGACACCTATAATTCACCCCTCCACTTT. Protein product: CASTSRDTYNSPLHF.

The chain employs TRBV10-3 and TRBJ2-7; D is possibly TRBD1 (6 bases). Germline V lookup: CDR1 ENHRY, CDR2 SYGVKD. Trimming left V 2 bases short and J 1 base short, with 15 bases between. The CDR3 is made up of 16 amino acids. This CDR3 reads CAISEEGVEGSYEQYF. The CDR3 region has the DNA TGTGCCATCAGTGAGGAGGGGGTAGAGGGATCCTACGAGCAGTACTTC.

This clone showed up many times. V is TRBV5-1 and J is TRBJ2-2; tentative D call: TRBD1 (6 bases). The germline CDR1 and CDR2 sequences are SGHRS and YFSETQ. The ends were cut back, 5 bases at V and 2 bases at J, with 10 bases in the middle. The CDR3 length is 14 residues. The CDR3 DNA follows: TGCGCCAGCAGGTCGGGACACAACACCGGGGAGCTGTTTTTT. As protein: CASRSGHNTGELFF. Full variable domain (missing parts from reference TRBV5-1 and TRBJ2-2): KAGVTQTPRYLIKTRGQQVTLSCSPISGHRSVSWYQQTPGQGLQFLFEYFSETQRNKGNFPGRFSGRQFSNSRSEMNVSTLELGDSALYLCASRSGHNTGELFFGEGSRLTVL.

V and J are TRBV5-1 and TRBJ2-5, with D unresolved. V lost 3 bases, J lost 2 bases, and 17 bases lay in between. CDR1 SGHRS and CDR2 YFSETQ come from the germline V gene. This CDR3 spans 16 amino acids. In nucleotides, the CDR3 is TGCGCCAGCAGCTCGATCGACTCGATAGGACAAGAGACCCAGTACTTC. Encoded protein: CASSSIDSIGQETQYF.

This chain connects TRBV28 to TRBJ2-7, with 9 bases identical to TRBD2. J gave up 3 bases and V 4 bases, and 7 bases lay outside the gene matches. The CDR3 is 15 residues long. Germline V CDR1 and CDR2: MDHEN, SYDVKM. As DNA, the CDR3 is TGTGCCAGCAGTTCCCAGTTTAGCGGGAGCTACGAGCAGTACTTC. This encodes CASSSQFSGSYEQYF. Full variable domain (rest looked up from reference TRBV28 and TRBJ2-7): DVKVTQSSRYLVKRTGEKVFLECVQDMDHENMFWYRQDPGLGLRLIYFSYDVKMKEKGDIPEGYSVSREKKERFSLILESASTNQTSMYLCASSSQFSGSYEQYFGPGTRLTVT.

This chain joins TRBV6-5 and TRBJ1-1, with D unresolved. The CDR3 contains 13 residues. Trimming removed 5 bases from V and 5 bases from J, with 12 bases in between. CDR1 is MNHEY, CDR2 SVGAGI, per germline. The chain's CDR3 is CASSPLPGTEAFF. DNA for the CDR3: TGTGCCAGCAGTCCCCTGCCGGGGACTGAAGCTTTCTTT.